These T cell receptor beta chains were read from a single sample in a study of Ad26.COV2.S vaccination and SARS-CoV-2 variants. Measured with immunoSEQ multiplex PCR; TCRdb has only the in-frame clones, and not every one. The table has about 400,000 clones, around nine tenths seen once; the top ten hold 3% to 3.5%. The input for sequencing was peripheral blood, taken in a trial of Ad26.COV2.S vaccine versus placebo. The receptors were gathered from a person between 18 and 65 years old who received the Ad26.COV2.S COVID-19 vaccine or a placebo. CDR3s include the opening cysteine and the closing phenylalanine or tryptophan. A D gene is named only where the DNA matches it firmly. Rows give clone size only sometimes, using once, few, many, or a class for an expanded clone.

v_gene,j_gene,abundance,d_gene,CDR3aa,CDR3nt
TRBV6-5,TRBJ2-6,.,.,CASSNSGANVLTF,TGTGCCAGCAGCAACTCTGGGGCCAACGTCCTGACTTTC
TRBV7-6,TRBJ1-6,.,TRBD1,CASSLGIRDRGRDSPLHF,TGTGCCAGCAGCTTAGGAATCCGGGACAGGGGTAGAGATTCACCCCTCCACTTT
TRBV19,TRBJ1-1,once,TRBD1,CASSPWTGNMNTEAFF,TGTGCCAGTAGTCCATGGACAGGGAACATGAACACTGAAGCTTTCTTT
TRBV5-1,TRBJ2-6,.,TRBD2,CASRPWTSGGPGANVLTF,TGCGCCAGCAGGCCATGGACTAGCGGGGGGCCTGGGGCCAACGTCCTGACTTTC
TRBV30,TRBJ1-5,.,.,CAWSGGVKAAQHF,TGTGCCTGGAGTGGTGGAGTCAAAGCGGCCCAGCATTTT
TRBV4-1,TRBJ1-5,.,.,CASSLITGTQPQHF,TGCGCCAGCAGCCTTATAACAGGGACTCAGCCCCAGCATTTT
TRBV6-5,TRBJ2-5,once,TRBD2,CASSYLSGGPQETQYF,TGTGCCAGCAGTTACCTCAGCGGGGGCCCCCAAGAGACCCAGTACTTC
TRBV11-2,TRBJ2-5,.,TRBD2,CASSLGTSGGVKTQYF,TGTGCCAGCAGCTTAGGGACTAGCGGGGGAGTGAAGACCCAGTACTTC
TRBV24-1,TRBJ2-7,.,.,CATSDGRYRTNEQYF,TGTGCCACCAGTGATGGCCGGTACAGGACCAACGAGCAGTACTTC
TRBV11-1,TRBJ2-7,.,.,CASSLAQMASYEQYF,TGTGCCAGCAGCTTAGCGCAGATGGCCTCCTACGAGCAGTACTTC
TRBV28,TRBJ1-2,.,TRBD1,CASSLRGRSGYTF,TGTGCCAGCAGCCTTAGGGGGCGGAGTGGCTACACCTTC
TRBV6-6,TRBJ1-2,.,.,CASRVLQGRGYTF,TGTGCCAGCAGAGTATTACAGGGTCGGGGCTACACCTTC
TRBV3-1/TRBV3-2,TRBJ2-5,.,TRBD2,CASSPFSGGLRETQYF,TGTGCCAGCAGCCCTTTTAGCGGGGGACTCCGAGAGACCCAGTACTTC
TRBV18,TRBJ2-3,.,.,CASSPPATDTQYF,TGTGCCAGCTCACCACCGGCGACAGATACGCAGTATTTT
TRBV11-2,TRBJ1-3,.,.,CASSLGGGGNTIYF,TGTGCCAGCAGCTTAGGGGGCGGAGGAAACACCATATATTTT
TRBV7-9,TRBJ2-3,.,.,CASSLGWTDTQYF,TGTGCCAGCAGCTTGGGTTGGACAGATACGCAGTATTTT
TRBV7-2,TRBJ1-2,.,.,CASSLEGQGYGYTF,TGTGCCAGCAGCTTAGAGGGGCAGGGGTATGGCTACACCTTC
TRBV20-1,TRBJ1-2,.,TRBD1,CSASSTGGDYGYTF,TGCAGTGCTAGTTCGACAGGGGGTGACTATGGCTACACCTTC
TRBV12-3/TRBV12-4,TRBJ2-5,.,.,CASSFGVETQYF,TGTGCCAGCAGTTTCGGGGTTGAGACCCAGTACTTC
TRBV6-5,TRBJ2-7,.,TRBD2,CASSYSSGGRKEQYF,TGTGCCAGCAGTTACTCTAGCGGGGGCCGCAAGGAGCAGTACTTC
TRBV7-9,TRBJ1-1,.,.,CASWNGDNTEAFF,TGTGCCAGCTGGAATGGAGATAACACTGAAGCTTTCTTT
TRBV27,TRBJ2-7,few,TRBD1,CASSSGTGSSSYEQYF,TGTGCCAGCAGTTCCGGGACAGGTTCCAGCTCCTACGAGCAGTACTTC
TRBV12-3/TRBV12-4,TRBJ1-1,.,.,CASSSVAEAFF,TGTGCCAGCAGTTCCGTAGCTGAAGCTTTCTTT
TRBV27,TRBJ2-1,once,TRBD2,CASSLLSSGGSDEQFF,TGTGCCAGCAGTTTATTATCTAGCGGGGGGTCCGATGAGCAGTTCTTC
TRBV24-1,TRBJ1-5,.,.,CATSDTTGRGQPQHF,TGTGCCACCAGTGATACGACAGGTCGTGGCCAGCCCCAGCATTTT
TRBV19,TRBJ1-2,once,.,CASSIGGDGYTF,TGTGCCAGTAGTATAGGAGGGGACGGCTACACCTTC
TRBV12-3/TRBV12-4,TRBJ1-1,.,.,CASIRGVQGAFF,TGTGCCAGCATTCGAGGGGTCCAAGGGGCTTTCTTT
TRBV6-1,TRBJ1-4,few,TRBD1,CASSEAPGTGTEKLFF,TGTGCCAGCAGTGAAGCTCCCGGGACAGGGACAGAAAAACTGTTTTTT
TRBV29-1,TRBJ1-5,.,.,CSVDSWMGGRNQPQHF,TGCAGCGTTGATTCCTGGATGGGAGGACGCAATCAGCCCCAGCATTTT
TRBV18,TRBJ1-1,.,.,CASSRTALNTEAFF,TGTGCCAGCTCTCGGACGGCACTGAACACTGAAGCTTTCTTT
TRBV7-9,TRBJ2-2,.,TRBD2,CASSPASGLAENTGELFF,TGTGCCAGCAGCCCAGCCAGCGGCCTAGCGGAGAACACCGGGGAGCTGTTTTTT
TRBV7-2,TRBJ2-7,.,.,CASSHRTAGASSEQYF,TGTGCCAGCAGTCATCGTACGGCGGGGGCCTCCTCCGAGCAGTACTTC
TRBV10-3,TRBJ1-6,.,.,CAISESENRRNSPLHF,TGTGCCATCAGTGAGTCTGAAAACAGAAGGAATTCACCCCTCCACTTT
TRBV5-4,TRBJ1-1,.,.,CASSRAVNTEAFF,TGTGCCAGCAGCCGAGCTGTGAACACTGAAGCTTTCTTT
TRBV4-1,TRBJ1-4,many,.,CASSHPGRRDHEKLFF,TGCGCCAGCAGCCACCCCGGGAGACGCGACCATGAAAAACTGTTTTTT
TRBV3-1/TRBV3-2,TRBJ1-3,.,.,CASSQDLQDQGNTIYF,TGTGCCAGCAGCCAAGATCTGCAGGATCAAGGAAACACCATATATTTT
TRBV7-8,TRBJ2-7,.,TRBD1,CASEDPGQGTYEQYF,TGTGCCAGTGAAGACCCGGGACAGGGCACCTACGAGCAGTACTTC
TRBV11-2,TRBJ2-3,.,TRBD2,CASSRRTPGGGADTQYF,TGTGCCAGCAGCCGGAGAACCCCTGGCGGGGGGGCAGATACGCAGTATTTT
TRBV5-1,TRBJ2-1,.,TRBD1,CASTPGGYNEQFF,TGCGCCAGCACCCCAGGGGGATACAATGAGCAGTTCTTC
TRBV10-1,TRBJ2-2,.,TRBD1,CASSESEQGALDTGELFF,TGCGCCAGCAGTGAGTCCGAACAGGGGGCGTTAGACACCGGGGAGCTGTTTTTT
TRBV12-3/TRBV12-4,TRBJ2-7,.,.,CASSLDMYYEQYF,TGTGCCAGCAGTTTAGATATGTACTACGAGCAGTACTTC
TRBV11-2,TRBJ2-3,.,.,CASSLMGYRFSTDTQYF,TGTGCCAGCAGCCTCATGGGGTATCGGTTTAGCACAGATACGCAGTATTTT
TRBV7-9,TRBJ1-2,few,TRBD1,CASSFAGTGNYGYTF,TGTGCCAGCAGCTTCGCTGGGACAGGGAACTATGGCTACACCTTC
TRBV29-1,TRBJ2-1,.,.,CSVDRMSEQFF,TGCAGCGTGGATAGGATGTCTGAGCAGTTCTTC
TRBV7-2,TRBJ2-2,once,TRBD2,CASSLVALAGTGELFF,TGTGCCAGCAGCTTAGTAGCCCTAGCGGGGACCGGGGAGCTGTTTTTT
TRBV6-4,TRBJ1-2,.,.,CASSDSRQRRSF,TGTGCCAGCAGTGACTCACGCCAGCGGCGGAGCTTC
TRBV5-1,TRBJ2-1,.,TRBD1,CASSQGARDEQFF,TGCGCCAGCAGCCAGGGGGCGCGCGATGAGCAGTTCTTC
TRBV2,TRBJ2-5,.,.,CASSEVRRETQYF,TGTGCCAGCAGTGAAGTTCGTCGGGAGACCCAGTACTTC
TRBV19,TRBJ2-3,.,.,CASSRQESTDTQYF,TGTGCCAGTAGTCGACAGGAAAGCACAGATACGCAGTATTTT
TRBV2,TRBJ2-1,.,TRBD2,CASYAESGGAGNEQFF,TGTGCCAGCTACGCAGAGAGCGGGGGGGCGGGAAATGAGCAGTTCTTC
TRBV12-3/TRBV12-4,TRBJ2-3,once,.,CASSFPPKGTQYF,TGTGCCAGCAGTTTTCCTCCCAAGGGTACGCAGTATTTT
TRBV6-2/TRBV6-3,TRBJ1-1,.,.,CASSQSGVTEAFF,TGTGCCAGCAGCCAATCAGGGGTTACTGAAGCTTTCTTT
TRBV2,TRBJ1-1,.,.,CASRADASGAFF,TGTGCCAGCAGGGCTGACGCGTCCGGAGCTTTCTTT
TRBV6-5,TRBJ2-7,.,.,CASSYSRRGREQYF,TGTGCCAGCAGTTACTCGCGCAGGGGTCGCGAGCAGTACTTC
TRBV6-5,TRBJ1-1,.,.,CASSTGFYTEAFF,TGTGCCAGCAGTACAGGGTTCTACACTGAAGCTTTCTTT
TRBV12-3/TRBV12-4,TRBJ1-1,.,.,CASRTARNTEAFF,TGTGCCAGCAGGACAGCGAGGAACACTGAAGCTTTCTTT
TRBV27,TRBJ1-1,.,.,CASSPRGSLMNTEAFF,TGTGCCAGCAGCCCAAGGGGGAGTCTAATGAACACTGAAGCTTTCTTT
TRBV6-1,TRBJ1-2,.,.,CASSEEVGPRPDF,TGTGCCAGCAGTGAAGAAGTAGGGCCGCGTCCCGACTTC